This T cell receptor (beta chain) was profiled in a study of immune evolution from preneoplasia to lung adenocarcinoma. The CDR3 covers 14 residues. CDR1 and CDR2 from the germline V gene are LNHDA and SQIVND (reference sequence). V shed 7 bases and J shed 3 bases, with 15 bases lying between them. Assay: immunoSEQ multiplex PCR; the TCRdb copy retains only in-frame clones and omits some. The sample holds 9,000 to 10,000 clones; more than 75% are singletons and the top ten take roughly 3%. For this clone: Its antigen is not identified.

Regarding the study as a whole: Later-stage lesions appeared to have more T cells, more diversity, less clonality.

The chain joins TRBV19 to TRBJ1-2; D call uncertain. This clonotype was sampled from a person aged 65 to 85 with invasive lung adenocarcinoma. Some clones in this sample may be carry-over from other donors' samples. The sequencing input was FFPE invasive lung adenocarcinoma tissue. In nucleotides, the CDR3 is TGTGCCAGTACTCCCCCGGGGAGCTACTATGGCTACACCTTC. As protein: CASTPPGSYYGYTF.